A single sample gave rise to the 7 T cell receptor beta chains below, sequenced in a study of cytomegalovirus exposure and HLA in healthy donors. Sequencing was performed with immunoSEQ multiplex PCR; in TCRdb, only in-frame clones are kept and a portion is missing. Among about 130,000 clones listed, approximately 89% were seen once. Sequenced: PBMCs. These TCRs come from a woman between 18 and 30 years old in good health and CMV-seronegative.

This chain connects TRBV28 to TRBJ2-1; D is perhaps TRBD2 (6 bases). CDR1 and CDR2 from the germline V gene are MDHEN and SYDVKM. The CDR3 is 15 amino acids. The V end was cut by 5 bases, the J end by 3 bases, with 14 bases between. CDR3 in amino acids: CASSPLAHLYNEQFF. The CDR3 coding sequence is TGTGCCAGCAGTCCACTAGCCCACCTCTACAATGAGCAGTTCTTC. Together with reference TRBV28 and TRBJ2-1, the CDR3 gives the full variable domain: DVKVTQSSRYLVKRTGEKVFLECVQDMDHENMFWYRQDPGLGLRLIYFSYDVKMKEKGDIPEGYSVSREKKERFSLILESASTNQTSMYLCASSPLAHLYNEQFFGPGTRLTVL.

This rearrangement joins TRBV27 to TRBJ2-3; 9 bases align to TRBD1. The CDR3 has 16 amino acids. Losses at the gene ends were 5 bases for V and 3 bases for J; bases not matched to a gene: 9. Germline V gives CDR1 MNHEY, CDR2 SMNVEV (reference sequence). The CDR3 here is CASSRTGDISTDTQYF. The CDR3 DNA reads TGTGCCAGCAGTCGGACAGGGGATATTTCTACAGATACGCAGTATTTT.

The V call is TRBV28, the J call TRBJ2-7; D possibly corresponds to TRBD2 (6 bases). Germline lookup yields CDR1 MDHEN and CDR2 SYDVKM. The CDR3 has 14 residues. The V end lost 5 bases, the J end lost 4 bases, and 15 bases lay between the germline ends. The CDR3 reads CASSGTSGSYEQYF. The CDR3 region has the DNA TGTGCCAGCAGTGGAACGAGCGGGTCGTACGAGCAGTACTTC. Full variable domain (outside the CDR3, taken from reference TRBV28 and TRBJ2-7): DVKVTQSSRYLVKRTGEKVFLECVQDMDHENMFWYRQDPGLGLRLIYFSYDVKMKEKGDIPEGYSVSREKKERFSLILESASTNQTSMYLCASSGTSGSYEQYFGPGTRLTVT.

This chain uses TRBV4-2 with TRBJ2-1; TRBD2 aligns across 8 bases. The V gene's germline CDR1 is LGHNA and CDR2 YNFKEQ. The CDR3 consists of 16 residues. J was trimmed by 4 bases and V by 4 bases; bases with no gene match: 9. CDR3 sequence (DNA): TGTGCCAGCAGCCCCATCGGTATAGCGGGGTACAATGAGCAGTTCTTC. Amino acid sequence: CASSPIGIAGYNEQFF.

The chain has TRBV12-5 and TRBJ2-1; the match to TRBD2 covers 8 bases. The CDR3 extends over 17 amino acids. Unmatched junction bases numbered 10, after V lost 2 bases and J lost 4 bases. Germline CDR1 is LGHNT and CDR2 is FRNRAP. For the CDR3, the DNA is TGTGCTAGTGGTTTGCATTGGGGTAGCGGGGCGTACAATGAGCAGTTCTTC. Protein product: CASGLHWGSGAYNEQFF.

This sequence joins TRBV7-9 and TRBJ1-1, with TRBD1 identical over 9 bases. The V gene's germline CDR1 is SEHNR and CDR2 FQNEAQ (reference sequence). This CDR3 has 15 amino acids. V lost 3 bases and J lost 5; bases outside the gene matches: 7. The CDR3 nucleotides are TGTGCCAGCAGCTTTGTGGACAGGGGTTCGACTGAAGCTTTCTTT. Translation gives CASSFVDRGSTEAFF.

This clone appeared once. The V and J genes are TRBV7-9 and TRBJ2-5; the match to TRBD2 covers 12 bases. Germline V gene lookup returns CDR1 SEHNR and CDR2 FQNEAQ (reference sequence). V lost 3 bases and J lost 1; bases outside the gene matches: 6. This CDR3 region has 17 residues. The CDR3 DNA follows: TGTGCCAGCAGCTTTAGACTAGCGGGGGTATTCCAAGAGACCCAGTACTTC. Amino acid sequence: CASSFRLAGVFQETQYF.